This TCR beta chain was sequenced in a study of T cell repertoires in cytomegalovirus infection. As for the study in general: An indication of both CMV infection and matching HLA type came from public TCR beta signatures.

TCRdb itself ran the reads through MiXCR, one entry per CDR3 protein. The data show 300,000 or so distinct CDR3 sequences, with roughly 23% seen just once and more than 11% held by the top ten. The V gene end was trimmed by 4 bases and the J gene end by 9 bases; junction bases not matched to a gene: 6. The V gene's germline CDR1 is SGHRS and CDR2 YFSETQ. The CDR3 sequence is 13 residues long. The sequenced sample consisted of PBMCs. The receptor's source is a human donor in good health (CMV status not recorded). Some clones in this sample may be carry-over from other donors' samples. This rearrangement joins TRBV5-1 to TRBJ1-2, with 10 bases that match TRBD1. The CDR3, as DNA: TGCGCCAGCAGCCGGGACAGGGGAGTGAGCTACACCTTC. It translates to CASSRDRGVSYTF.